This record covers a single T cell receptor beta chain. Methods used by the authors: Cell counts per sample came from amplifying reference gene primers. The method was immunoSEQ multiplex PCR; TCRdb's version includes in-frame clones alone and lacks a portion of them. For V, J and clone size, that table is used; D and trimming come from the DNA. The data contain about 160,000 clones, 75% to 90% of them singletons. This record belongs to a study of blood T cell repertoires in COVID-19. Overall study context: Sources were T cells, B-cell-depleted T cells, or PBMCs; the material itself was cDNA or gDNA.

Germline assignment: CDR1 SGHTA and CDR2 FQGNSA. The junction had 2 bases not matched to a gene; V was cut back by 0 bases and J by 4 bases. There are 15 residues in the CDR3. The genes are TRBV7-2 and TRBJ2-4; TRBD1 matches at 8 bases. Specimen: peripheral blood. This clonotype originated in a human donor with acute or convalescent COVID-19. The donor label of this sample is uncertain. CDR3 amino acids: CASSLAGQGKNIQYF. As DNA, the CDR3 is TGTGCCAGCAGCTTAGCCGGACAGGGTAAAAACATTCAGTACTTC.